This paragraph covers one TCR beta chain sequence. Its target is not known. Clones were sequenced by immunoSEQ multiplex PCR, and TCRdb holds only the in-frame ones, with some missing. The top ten hold about 2% of the sample, which has around 400,000 clones, 75% to 90% seen once. Germline V gene data show CDR1 as SSHAT and CDR2 as FNYEAQ (reference sequence). CDR3 length: 15 residues. The germline V and J ends were trimmed by 4 bases and 1 base, with 14 bases remaining between them. Treatment noted: 15 to 20 received Ad26.COV2.S at low or high dose, single or two shots; about 5 received placebo; per-sample allocation not given. Collection of the samples took place on day 63 after the first injection of vaccine or placebo. An Ad26 vector was used to express Wuhan-strain SARS-CoV-2 spike as the vaccine. The record originates from a study of Ad26.COV2.S vaccination and SARS-CoV-2 variants. The overall study: Intramuscular Ad26.COV2.S at 5x10^10 or 1x10^11 viral particles. Study conclusions and caveats: From the TCR breadth and depth analyses, total T cell responses may have been underestimated.

Specimen: peripheral blood, collected in a trial of Ad26.COV2.S vaccine versus placebo. This chain joins TRBV7-7 and TRBJ2-7; TRBD1 might be the D (5 bases). The receptor comes from a person between 18 and 59 years old who received the Ad26.COV2.S COVID-19 vaccine or a placebo. CDR3 loop: CASSSGQGGSYEQYF. CDR3 sequence (DNA): TGTGCCAGCAGCTCCGGGCAGGGCGGATCCTACGAGCAGTACTTC.